This T cell receptor beta chain was sequenced in a study of shared clonotypes between healthy human individuals. Original processing methods: Filtering differed, since immunoSEQ gave only junction sequences and no quality scores. Measured with immunoSEQ multiplex PCR; TCRdb has only the in-frame clones, and not every one. The DNA was the basis for D and trimming; V, J and clone size are from that table. The sample has some 2,000,000 clones, about 95% seen once. V shed 1 base and J 4 bases; nucleotides not matched to a gene: 10. Germline assignment: CDR1 SGHVS and CDR2 FNYEAQ. This CDR3 comprises 18 residues. Naive CD8 cells, CD45RO-negative and positively selected for CCR7, excluded terminally differentiated effector memory CD45RA+ cells. Study-wide points: The study found lower generation probabilities in non-shared clonotypes than in those shared by all four donors. The naive CD4 repertoires of four donors were compared, and roughly 5.1% of clonotypes were shared. What rarefaction showed was incomplete sorted-subset sequencing despite large depth.

As for this clone: The antigen remains unidentified.

This TCR derives from a man younger than 35 in good health. The V call is TRBV7-6, the J call TRBJ2-2, with TRBD2 matching 9 bases. Sequenced sample: naive CD8+ T cells sorted from blood. The CDR3 nucleotides are TGTGCCAGCAGCTTAGAGGAACTAGCGGGCATTGGCACCGGGGAGCTGTTTTTT. It translates to CASSLEELAGIGTGELFF.